This entry is about one T cell receptor beta chain. Its antigen has not been determined. No much larger clone exists at a distance of one base, and base qualities are not known. PBMCs were isolated by Ficoll-Paque density gradient centrifugation. The source of the sample is a study of T-cell memory formation after mild COVID-19 (dated by TCRdb to about 2021). A note on the overall study: TCR sequence clusters from the two donors were found to be largely donor specific. Longitudinal TCRalpha and TCRbeta repertoire sequencing tracked T-cell clones expanding and contracting after mild COVID-19 in two donors. The cohort was made up of two young adult volunteers, one female and one male, who were previously healthy. Broader findings and caveats from the paper: The study covered only a couple of mild cases, and larger cohorts including severe cases with pre-infection samples were considered necessary. Some responding clones were detected in pre-infection memory, which suggested that pre-existing cross-reactive memory T cells had joined the SARS-CoV-2 response. Contracting CD4+ clones were located mainly in the CM and EM memory subsets, whereas CD8+ clones were found to be enriched in EMRA. From day 15 to 85, contracting clones showed balanced CD4/CD8 phenotypes, whereas a second wave of clones that expanded from day 15 to 37 leaned towards CD4+. SARS-CoV-2 specificity of the second-wave clones peaking on day 37 was not confirmed.

The CDR3, cysteine through phenylalanine, is 14 amino acids long. The read is trimmed to its CDR3 DNA, 42 bases read in frame from base 1. V drops 1 base and J drops 3 bases, leaving 10 bases in between. Data came from an Illumina NovaSeq 6000. TCRalpha and TCRbeta cDNA libraries were constructed by 5'RACE with constant-segment primers, with sample barcodes and unique molecular identifiers being introduced. RNA was extracted from every sample with Trizol reagent. The libraries were amplified in two PCR steps, and the second step added a second sample barcode and Illumina TruSeq adapters. Sequencing of the libraries was done on an Illumina NovaSeq, producing 2 x 150 bp paired-end reads. As for the authors' bioinformatics: With migec v1.2.7, reads were demultiplexed and then collapsed into UMI-guided consensus sequences. Using mixcr v2.1.11, UMI consensuses were aligned to TRA and TRB V and J templates and then assembled into clonotypes. A clonotype was counted as expanded or contracted only if both edgeR and NoisET called the change significant, with noise models trained on biological replicates. For edgeR calls, the cutoffs were a false discovery rate-adjusted p below 0.01 and a log2 fold-change threshold of 1. PCA with hierarchical clustering of max-normalized trajectories of the 1000 most abundant clonotypes was used as exploratory dynamics analysis. Each responding clone was given a CD4 or CD8 phenotype based on the CD4+ and CD8+ repertoires, which had been sequenced separately. Clones were called with MiXCR by TCRdb after fastp trimmed the public reads at Q25, and only in-frame beta chains were retained. Each record represents a unique CDR3 protein, reported with the most common genes and DNA among its rows. The V and J calls follow TCRdb's processing rather than the paper's. This sample gives fewer than 650,000 distinct CDR3 sequences in total; roughly 17% of them show up just once. The ten largest clones add up to less than 10% of the sample.

Sequencing used PBMCs or a T cell subset sorted from them (not recorded which). The TCR originated in an adult woman who had mild COVID-19 (a few samples of this study predate the infection). The sample titles of this study are shuffled in the database, so cell type and time point are left out; the donor was told from shared clones. The sequence is built from TRBV12-3 or TRBV12-4 and TRBJ2-7; no D gene is confidently identified. The CDR3 reads as follows: CASSLGTNLYEQYF. Read as DNA, the sequence is TGTGCCAGCAGTTTAGGCACGAACCTCTACGAGCAGTACTTC.